This TCR beta chain was identified during a study of CD8+ T cells in alopecia areata. Losses at the gene ends were 4 bases for V and 0 bases for J; bases not matched to a gene: 3. The length of the CDR3 is 14 residues. CDR1 NNHDY and CDR2 SYVADS come from the germline V gene. Combined cutaneous lymph node cells underwent sorting by CD4, CD8alpha, NKG2D, NKG2ACE and additional markers. Sequencing used cDNA as its template, made by extracting RNA and reverse transcribing it. Generated by immunoSEQ multiplex PCR, the TCRdb table keeps only in-frame clones and is missing some. Found here are 7,500 to 10,000 clones, no singletons; the ten largest cover under 20%. Regarding the study as a whole: Across lesional scalp, and particularly alopecia totalis/universalis, clonality surpassed that of normal scalp.

This clone was observed many times. The antigen is unknown. Genes here carry mouse names. The observed sequence ends 4 residues before the CDR3 terminus, with the missing tail filled in from the germline J gene. The chain employs TRBV13-3 and TRBJ1-1; 7 bases agree with TRBD1. The specimen sequenced was CD8+ T cells sorted from a lymph node. The sequence was collected from a C3H/HeJ mouse with alopecia areata. Mouse strain MHC haplotype: H2-k. The covered CDR3 bases are TGTGCCAGCAGTTGGGACAGTGCAAACACA. Translated: CASSWDSANT. The full CDR3 protein is CASSWDSANTEVFF.